The entry below gives a single T cell receptor (beta chain) sequence along with its context. Per the original methods: Researchers report that nucleated cell counts were estimated from reference gene primer amplification. Produced via immunoSEQ multiplex PCR; TCRdb's table is partial and in-frame only. V and J calls plus clone size are reproduced from that table; the DNA served to infer D and trimming. The sample includes some 300,000 clones, roughly 91% seen only once; the top ten take almost 9.5%. The data stem from a study of blood T cell repertoires in COVID-19. Turning to the study itself: The United States, Italy and Spain supplied acute and convalescent COVID-19 samples.

Two negative PCRs, clearance, or symptom resolution were required of recovered Cohort 3 donors. Germline lookup yields CDR1 LGHNT and CDR2 FRNRAP. This CDR3 is built from 21 residues. V lost 1 base to trimming and J lost 0 bases; unmatched junction nucleotides: 18. The specimen sequenced was PBMCs or T cells enriched from blood (not recorded which). This clonotype was obtained from a woman aged 25 to 39 who had recovered from COVID-19. This chain connects TRBV12-5 to TRBJ2-1; 7 bases agree with TRBD2. The CDR3 loop is CASGLALLGGSDLGSYNEQFF. As DNA, the CDR3 is TGTGCTAGTGGTTTGGCCCTCCTCGGGGGGTCGGACCTTGGCTCCTACAATGAGCAGTTCTTC.